This is a list of T cell receptor beta chains from one sample in a study of beta chain features in type 1 diabetes. Some clones are missing from TCRdb's copy, which holds only in-frame ones; the method was immunoSEQ multiplex PCR. The sample includes roughly 300,000 clones, approximately 8% seen only once; the top ten take less than 0.45%. Sequenced: central memory CD4+ T cells from blood. These receptors all stem from a young woman in good health. CDR3s include the opening cysteine and the closing phenylalanine or tryptophan. D genes are given only for firm matches. Rows give clone size only sometimes, using once, few, many, or a class for an expanded clone.

D gene,V gene,J gene,clone size,CDR3 DNA,CDR3 protein
NA,TRBV7-2,TRBJ2-7,NA,TGTGCCAGCAGCCCGGACCCCTTAGGAGGCTACGAGCAGTACTTC,CASSPDPLGGYEQYF
TRBD1,TRBV6-1,TRBJ1-2,NA,TGTGCCAGCAGGCCCAGGACAGGGGAAATCCATGGCTACACCTTC,CASRPRTGEIHGYTF
NA,TRBV5-1,TRBJ2-3,NA,TGCGCCAGCAGCCCGAGTGGGGGGTACACAGATACGCAGTATTTT,CASSPSGGYTDTQYF
NA,TRBV7-2,TRBJ1-2,NA,TGTGCCAGCAGCCCGTACGGACACTATGGCTACACCTTC,CASSPYGHYGYTF
NA,TRBV7-2,TRBJ2-5,NA,TGTGCCAGCAGCTTAAGACCTGCGGGAGAGACCCAGTACTTC,CASSLRPAGETQYF
TRBD2,TRBV4-2,TRBJ2-3,NA,TGTGCCAGCAGCCAAGGGGGGACTAGCGGGATGGATACGCAGTATTTT,CASSQGGTSGMDTQYF
TRBD2,TRBV7-2,TRBJ2-7,once,TGTGCCAGCAGCCCAGGACTAGCGGGAGTTGTTGAGCAGTCCTTC,CASSPGLAGVVEQSF
TRBD1,TRBV10-3,TRBJ1-6,NA,TGTGCCACCACCAGGGACAGGGATAATTCACCCCTCCACTTT,CATTRDRDNSPLHF
TRBD1,TRBV9,TRBJ2-7,few,TGTGCCAGGCCGTTGGGACAGGATTTATACGAGCAGTACTTC,CARPLGQDLYEQYF
NA,TRBV7-9,TRBJ2-6,many,TGTGCCAGCAGCCCTCGCGGGTTATCTGGGGCCAACGTCCTGACTTTC,CASSPRGLSGANVLTF
NA,TRBV19,TRBJ2-1,NA,TGTGCCAGTAGTATGGGCCGGACCTACAATGAGCAGTTCTTC,CASSMGRTYNEQFF
NA,TRBV28,TRBJ2-1,NA,TGTGCCAGCAGTTTTGACCGTAATGAGCAGTTCTTC,CASSFDRNEQFF
TRBD2,TRBV2,TRBJ2-1,NA,TGTGCCAGCCGACTAGCGGAAGACAATGAGCAGTTCTTC,CASRLAEDNEQFF
NA,TRBV6-1,TRBJ2-2,NA,TGTGCCAGCAGTTTCCCTCTTGGGGAGCTGTTTTTT,CASSFPLGELFF
NA,TRBV4-3,TRBJ2-2,NA,NA,CASSQHEGQGTGSCFF
TRBD1,TRBV5-6,TRBJ1-2,NA,TGTGCCAGCAGCTTTGGAGGACAGGGGCGACATGGCTACACCTTC,CASSFGGQGRHGYTF
TRBD1,TRBV10-3,TRBJ1-5,many,TGTGCCATCAGTGGGCCCGACAGGGATCAGCCCCAGCATTTT,CAISGPDRDQPQHF
NA,TRBV7-9,TRBJ1-5,many,TGTGCCAGCAGCGTGGATTACCAGCCCCAGCATTTT,CASSVDYQPQHF
NA,TRBV11-2,TRBJ2-7,few,TGTGCCAGCAGCGCAGACGACTACGAGCAGTACTTC,CASSADDYEQYF
NA,TRBV25-1,TRBJ2-1,NA,TGTGCCAGCAGTCCCGACCGGGGCGGGAAATACAATGAGCAGTTCTTC,CASSPDRGGKYNEQFF
NA,TRBV7-9,TRBJ2-1,few,TGTGCCAGCAGCTTCTTAACTAGCAACAATGAGCAGTTCTTC,CASSFLTSNNEQFF
NA,TRBV6-5,TRBJ1-4,NA,TGTGCCAGCAGGGGGGGCTTGGAAGGTGAAAAACTGTTTTTT,CASRGGLEGEKLFF
TRBD1,TRBV28,TRBJ1-2,NA,TGTGCCAGCACGAGGGGGCGGAACTATGGCTACACCTTC,CASTRGRNYGYTF
NA,TRBV4-3,TRBJ1-3,few,TGCGCCAGCAGTCGAACTTACCAGGGTTCTGGAAACACCATATATTTT,CASSRTYQGSGNTIYF
NA,TRBV21-1,TRBJ2-7,few,TGTGCCAGCAATGGGCAGGGAGCATTCGGTCCCCTCTACGAGCAGTACTTC,CASNGQGAFGPLYEQYF
TRBD2,TRBV5-1,TRBJ2-5,few,TGCGCCAGCAGCTCTGGGGGGACTAGCGGGAGTGGAGAAGAGACCCAGTACTTC,CASSSGGTSGSGEETQYF
TRBD1,TRBV7-9,TRBJ1-2,NA,TGTGCCAGCAGCTTAGGAGCTCGGGACAGGGACTATGGCTACACCTTC,CASSLGARDRDYGYTF
NA,TRBV5-1,TRBJ2-5,NA,TGCGCCAGCAGCTGGGGGGCGGTCCAAGAGACCCAGTACTTC,CASSWGAVQETQYF
TRBD2,TRBV5-1,TRBJ2-7,few,TGCGCCAGCACTAGCGGGAGCGAGCAGTACTTC,CASTSGSEQYF
TRBD1,TRBV4-1,TRBJ1-4,NA,TGCGCCAGCAGCCAAGATTGGGGACAGGGAAATGAAAAACTGTTTTTT,CASSQDWGQGNEKLFF
TRBD2,TRBV23-1,TRBJ2-1,NA,TGCGCCAGCAGTCATCCTTGCGGCGGGAGGCCCCCCAAAAGATACAATGAGCAGTTCTTC,CASSHPCGGRPPKRYNEQFF
TRBD1,TRBV14,TRBJ2-7,few,TGTGCCAGCAGCCTTGACAGGGGGCTCGCCGAGCAGTACTTC,CASSLDRGLAEQYF
NA,TRBV2,TRBJ1-2,few,TGTGCCAGCAGTGTGGAGCACTATGGCTACACCTTC,CASSVEHYGYTF
NA,TRBV15,TRBJ2-5,many,TGTGCCACCAGCAGAGATCCCCTAGAGACCCAGTACTTC,CATSRDPLETQYF
NA,TRBV9,TRBJ2-2,NA,TGTGCCACCAGTGAGCCAATGCGAGAGGGCACCGGGGAGCTGTTTTTT,CATSEPMREGTGELFF
TRBD2,TRBV7-8,TRBJ2-7,few,TGTGCCAGCAGCTTAGGTCTTCTCTCTAGCGGGAGGAACGAGCAGTACTTC,CASSLGLLSSGRNEQYF
NA,TRBV5-4,TRBJ1-4,few,TGTGCCAGCAGCTCCCAGTCTAATGAAAAACTGTTTTTT,CASSSQSNEKLFF